Each of the 25 T cell receptor beta chains below was sequenced from the same sample in a study of T-cell reconstitution after alpha-beta-depleted transplantation in children. A library of TCRbeta sequences, prepared with unique molecular identifiers, was generated. One entry per CDR3 protein results from TCRdb running MiXCR on the PCR reads. The sample holds about 600,000 distinct CDR3 sequences, about 10% seen once. The source was PBMCs from the stem cell graft donor, collected from the stem cell graft. The receptor set was obtained from a human donor who donated a stem cell graft to a child with acute myeloid leukemia.

The chain recombines TRBV28 with TRBJ2-5; TRBD2 matches 11 bases. The V and J ends lost 6 bases and 5 bases, in that order; junction bases with no gene match: 17. Germline V gene data show CDR1 as MDHEN and CDR2 as SYDVKM. The CDR3 covers 18 residues. The CDR3 loop is CASSTTETSGSNRETQYF. CDR3 sequence (DNA): TGTGCCAGCAGCACAACCGAAACTAGCGGGAGTAACAGGGAGACCCAGTACTTC. Combining the CDR3 with reference TRBV28 and TRBJ2-5 gives the whole variable domain DVKVTQSSRYLVKRTGEKVFLECVQDMDHENMFWYRQDPGLGLRLIYFSYDVKMKEKGDIPEGYSVSREKKERFSLILESASTNQTSMYLCASSTTETSGSNRETQYFGPGTRLLVL.

This sequence joins TRBV29-1 and TRBJ2-1, with TRBD2 matching 12 bases. V lost 4 bases to trimming and J lost 8 bases; unmatched junction nucleotides: 0. The CDR3 consists of 12 residues. Germline CDR1 reads SQVTM; CDR2 reads ANQGSEA. Written as DNA, the CDR3 is TGCAGCGTTGGACTAGCGGGAGATGAGCAGTTCTTC. It encodes CSVGLAGDEQFF.

Worth noting for this clonotype: The junction and the germline gene differ at one end; a read error may be behind it. This chain uses TRBV30 with TRBJ2-3; TRBD2 matches 8 bases. Germline lookup yields CDR1 GTSNPN and CDR2 SVGIG (reference sequence). The CDR3 spans 13 residues. The CDR3 DNA reads as TGTGCCGGGGGTGCGGGAGGCACAAATACGCAGTATTTT. It specifies CAGGAGGTNTQYF.

This chain uses TRBV20-1 with TRBJ2-1; D not resolved. Between the trimmed V and J ends, which lost 3 bases and 5 bases, there was a span of 11 bases. The CDR3 extends over 13 amino acids. CDR1 is DFQATT, CDR2 SNEGSKA, per germline (reference sequence). The CDR3: CSARPSSDNEQFF. The DNA of the CDR3 is TGCAGTGCTAGGCCCTCGAGTGACAATGAGCAGTTCTTC.

This clonotype showed up just a few times. This may be a read error, as it is one base from a much larger clone. V gene TRBV5-1 combines with J gene TRBJ2-7; TRBD2 matches 9 bases. Germline values: CDR1 SGHRS, CDR2 YFSETQ. The CDR3 runs to 15 residues. Here the CDR3 reads CTSSRGGTSSYEQYF. CDR3 DNA sequence: TGCACCAGCAGCAGGGGTGGGACTAGCTCTTACGAGCAGTACTTC.

This clonotype appeared many times. At one boundary the junction diverges from the germline segment, which might be a read error. The rearrangement joins TRBV4-2 to TRBJ2-7; 8 bases are shared with TRBD1. This CDR3 is built from 15 residues. Germline V gene data show CDR1 as LGHNA and CDR2 as YNFKEQ. The CDR3 DNA reads TGTGCCAGCAGCCAAGACTATCGGACAGGGATGGGTCGAGACTTC. Amino acids: CASSQDYRTGMGRDF.

This clonotype has at least ten counts. The chain employs TRBV24-1 and TRBJ1-2, with 7 positions matching TRBD1. The germline CDR1 and CDR2 sequences are KGHDR and SFDVKD. The CDR3 runs 17 residues. Losses at the gene ends were 3 bases for V and 6 bases for J; bases not matched to a gene: 15. The CDR3 bases are TGTGCCACCAGTGATCCCTTTCCGGCAGGGGGAATAAATGGCTACACCTTC. The encoded protein is CATSDPFPAGGINGYTF.

This clonotype was detected ten times or more. In DNA form, the CDR3 reads TGTGCCAGCAGCCCGAGACGGACAGGGGCCTACGAGCAGTACTTC. Translating gives CASSPRRTGAYEQYF. The genes are TRBV5-6 and TRBJ2-7; 9 bases fit TRBD1. Germline CDR1 is SGHDT and CDR2 is YYEEEE. J was trimmed by 2 bases and V by 4 bases; bases with no gene match: 7. This CDR3 has 15 amino acids.

This clonotype was seen ten or more times. The gene calls are TRBV6-5 and TRBJ2-1; D uncertain. The CDR3 consists of 14 residues. Trimming pared 8 bases from V and 1 base from J, leaving 12 bases between. Germline values: CDR1 MNHEY, CDR2 SVGAGI. Here the CDR3 DNA reads TGTGCCAGCCTGCCCCTCGGGTCCTACAATGAGCAGTTCTTC. Protein sequence: CASLPLGSYNEQFF.

This clonotype was found a few times. The chain has TRBV5-1 and TRBJ1-3; D is uncertain. The V gene's germline CDR1 is SGHRS and CDR2 YFSETQ. The V and J ends lost 0 bases and 1 base respectively, with 5 bases between them. The CDR3 is 14 amino acids. The chain's CDR3 is CASSLALSGNTIYF. CDR3 nucleotides: TGCGCCAGCAGCTTGGCCCTGTCTGGAAACACCATATATTTT.

This clonotype has a handful of counts. The chain uses TRBV6-1 and TRBJ2-3, with 9 bases aligning to TRBD1. CDR3 length equals 16 residues. J gave up 8 bases and V 3 bases, and 12 bases lay outside the gene matches. Germline lookup yields CDR1 MNHNS and CDR2 SASEGT. The CDR3 DNA reads TGTGCCAGCAGTGAGGTTGGGACAGGGCCCACCGGTACGCAGTATTTT. Protein sequence: CASSEVGTGPTGTQYF.

This clonotype was detected ten times or more. This chain uses TRBV6-5 with TRBJ2-3; no clear D gene. Germline V lookup: CDR1 MNHEY, CDR2 SVGAGI. The CDR3 consists of 15 residues. Trimming cost V 2 bases and J 0 bases, with 9 bases left between them. Here the CDR3 DNA reads TGTGCCAGCAGTTACAGCGCTACGAGCACAGATACGCAGTATTTT. This gives the protein CASSYSATSTDTQYF.

There are a few counts of this clonotype. The V and J genes are TRBV5-6 and TRBJ2-5; TRBD1 might be the D (5 bases). In germline, CDR1 is SGHDT, CDR2 YYEEEE. Trimming took off 1 base at V and 3 bases at J, with 13 bases between the two ends. The CDR3 has 15 residues. For the CDR3, the DNA is TGTGCCAGCAGCTTGTTTTCGCAGGGCGAAGAGACCCAGTACTTC. Its protein is CASSLFSQGEETQYF.

This clonotype was picked up a small number of times. The gene calls are TRBV6-2 or TRBV6-3 and TRBJ2-7; possibly TRBD1 for D (6 bases). Germline V lookup: CDR1 MNHEY, CDR2 SVGEGT. The CDR3 runs to 15 residues. Trimming removed 10 bases from V and 7 bases from J, with 26 bases in between. CDR3 bases: TGTGCCACCTGCTCCCCGGGACACCAGGGGTTTGAGCAGTACTTC. It yields the protein CATCSPGHQGFEQYF.

The J gene is TRBJ2-2, the V gene TRBV30, with D tentatively TRBD2 (6 bases). The CDR3 length is 15 residues. Germline CDR1 reads GTSNPN; CDR2 reads SVGIG (reference sequence). The V and J ends lost 7 bases and 1 base respectively, with 16 bases between them. CDR3 protein: CAYLRGTQNTGELFF. The CDR3 coding sequence is TGTGCCTACCTGCGGGGCACTCAGAACACCGGGGAGCTGTTTTTT.

This CDR3 is CASSHPWHEQYF. The CDR3 DNA reads as TGTGCCAGCAGCCACCCGTGGCACGAGCAGTACTTC. V is TRBV3-1 and J is TRBJ2-7; D call uncertain. CDR3 size: 12 residues. Trimming took off 3 bases at V and 5 bases at J, with 8 bases between the two ends. Germline CDR1 and CDR2: LGHDT and YNNKEL (reference sequence).

The V gene is TRBV14, the J gene TRBJ1-4; a possible D gene is TRBD1 (5 bases). The CDR3 consists of 16 residues. Per the germline V gene, CDR1 is SGHDN and CDR2 is FVKESK. Trimming removed 1 base from V and 8 bases from J, with 17 bases in between. This CDR3 is CASSQGDAGPHEKLFF. CDR3 in DNA: TGTGCCAGCAGCCAAGGCGATGCGGGACCCCACGAAAAACTGTTTTTT.

CDR3 loop: CASRTSQGSGSPLHF. CDR3 bases: TGTGCCAGCAGGACGTCCCAGGGATCTGGGTCACCCCTCCACTTT. This rearrangement joins TRBV12-3 or TRBV12-4 to TRBJ1-6, with D possibly matching TRBD1 (5 bases). V lost 6 bases and J 10 bases, leaving 19 bases between the germline ends. CDR3 size: 15 residues.

The gene calls are TRBV6-6 and TRBJ2-2; D unresolved. The V gene lost 10 bases and the J gene lost 0 bases, with 9 bases spanning the gap. The CDR3 is 13 amino acids. Germline V gives CDR1 MNHNY, CDR2 SVGAGI (reference sequence). The CDR3 region is CATRPANTGELFF. Written as DNA, the CDR3 is TGTGCCACCCGTCCTGCGAACACCGGGGAGCTGTTTTTT.

This clonotype was found many times. The chain has TRBV20-1 and TRBJ2-5, with D perhaps TRBD2 (6 bases). Germline V CDR1 and CDR2: DFQATT, SNEGSKA (reference sequence). The CDR3 has 13 amino acids. Trimming took off 4 bases at V and 4 bases at J, with 13 bases between the two ends. CDR3 DNA sequence: TGCAGTGCTATGCCTGCGGGAATAGAGACCCAGTACTTC. Amino acid sequence: CSAMPAGIETQYF.

This clonotype appeared a few times. The CDR3 loop is CASSLIAGYEQYF. CDR3 nucleotide sequence: TGTGCCAGCAGCTTAATAGCGGGCTACGAGCAGTACTTC. V usage is TRBV7-9 and J usage is TRBJ2-7, with 7 bases identical to TRBD2. Trimming cost V 2 bases and J 3 bases; bases outside gene matches: 1. The length of the CDR3 is 13 residues. CDR1 is SEHNR, CDR2 FQNEAQ, per germline (reference sequence). The complete variable domain, with remaining parts taken from reference TRBV7-9 and TRBJ2-7, reads DTGVSQNPRHKITKRGQNVTFRCDPISEHNRLYWYRQTLGQGPEFLTYFQNEAQLEKSRLLSDRFSAERPKGSFSTLEIQRTEQGDSAMYLCASSLIAGYEQYFGPGTRLTVT.

This clonotype appeared many times. The gene calls are TRBV28 and TRBJ2-7; D is unresolved. The V end was cut by 6 bases, the J end by 2 bases, with 14 bases between. This CDR3 region has 14 residues. Germline lookup yields CDR1 MDHEN and CDR2 SYDVKM. The CDR3 spells CASSLLSPPYEQYF. For the CDR3, the DNA is TGTGCCAGCAGCCTTCTCTCCCCGCCCTACGAGCAGTACTTC.

This clonotype was observed a few times. The V and J genes are TRBV24-1 and TRBJ2-3, with D possibly being TRBD2 (6 bases). This CDR3 is built from 12 residues. The V and J ends lost 9 bases and 3 bases respectively, with 9 bases between them. Germline CDR1 is KGHDR and CDR2 is SFDVKD. The CDR3 reads CATRDFTDTQYF. The CDR3 DNA follows: TGTGCCACCCGGGACTTTACAGATACGCAGTATTTT.

This clonotype was seen repeatedly, ten times or more. The gene calls are TRBV5-1 and TRBJ2-1; 8 positions agree with TRBD2. This CDR3 contains 15 residues. Looked up from germline, CDR1 is SGHRS and CDR2 is YFSETQ. With V trimmed by 4 bases and J by 9 bases, 12 bases remained unmatched. The CDR3 region is CASSLLAGSRSEQFF. The CDR3 DNA follows: TGCGCCAGCAGCCTCCTAGCGGGCTCTAGGAGTGAGCAGTTCTTC.

The chain couples TRBV7-3 to TRBJ2-1; D perhaps matches TRBD1 (5 bases). Deletions cut 4 bases from V and 7 bases from J, with 11 bases between. Germline V gene sequence: CDR1 SGHTA, CDR2 FQGTGA. This CDR3 comprises 13 residues. CDR3 nucleotides: TGTGCCAGCAGCTCCCAGGGTGGGAATGAGCAGTTCTTC. This encodes CASSSQGGNEQFF.